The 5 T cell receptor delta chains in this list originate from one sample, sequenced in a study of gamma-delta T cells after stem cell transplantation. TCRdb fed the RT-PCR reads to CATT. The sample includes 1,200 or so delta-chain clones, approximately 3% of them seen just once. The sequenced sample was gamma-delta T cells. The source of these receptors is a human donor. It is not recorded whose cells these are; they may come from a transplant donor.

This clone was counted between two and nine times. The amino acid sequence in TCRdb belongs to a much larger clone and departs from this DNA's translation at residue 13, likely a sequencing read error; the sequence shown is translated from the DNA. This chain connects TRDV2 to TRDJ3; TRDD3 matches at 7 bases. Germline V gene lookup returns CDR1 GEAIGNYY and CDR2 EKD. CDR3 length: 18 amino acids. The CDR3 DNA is TGTGCCTGTGAGCGGATGGGGATATCCTCCTGGGACGCCCGACAGATGTTTTTC. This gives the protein CACERMGISSWDARQMFF.

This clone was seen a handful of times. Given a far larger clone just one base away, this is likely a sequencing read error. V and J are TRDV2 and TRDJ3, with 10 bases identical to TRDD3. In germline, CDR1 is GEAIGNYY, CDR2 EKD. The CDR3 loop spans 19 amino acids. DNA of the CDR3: TGTGCCTGTGACACGTTACTGGGGGATGCCTCCTGGGACGCCCGACAGATGTTTTTC. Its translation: CACDTLLGDASWDARQMFF.

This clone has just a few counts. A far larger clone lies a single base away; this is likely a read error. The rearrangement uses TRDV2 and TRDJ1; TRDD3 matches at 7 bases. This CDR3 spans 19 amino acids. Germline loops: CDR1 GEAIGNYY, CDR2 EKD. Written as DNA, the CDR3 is TGTGCCTGTGGCACCGTCGCTGGGGATAACTACGGGGCTGCCGATAAACTCATCTTT. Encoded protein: CACGTVAGDNYGAADKLIF.

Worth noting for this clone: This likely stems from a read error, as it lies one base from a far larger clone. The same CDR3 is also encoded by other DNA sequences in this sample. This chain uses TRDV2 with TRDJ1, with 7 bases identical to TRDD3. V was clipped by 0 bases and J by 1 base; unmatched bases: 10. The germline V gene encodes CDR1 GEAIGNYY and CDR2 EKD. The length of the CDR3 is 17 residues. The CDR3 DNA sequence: TGTGCCTGTGACACCGCGGAACTGCTGGGGGCCACCGATAAACTCATCTTT. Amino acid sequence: CACDTAELLGATDKLIF.

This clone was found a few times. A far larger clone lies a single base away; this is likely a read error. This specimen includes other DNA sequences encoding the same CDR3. CDR3 nucleotides: TGTGCCTGCGACACGTTACTGGGGGATACAAGGGACACCGATAAACTCATCTTT. Amino acid sequence: CACDTLLGDTRDTDKLIF. The rearrangement uses TRDV2 and TRDJ1; 12 nucleotides align to TRDD3. This CDR3 contains 18 residues. Germline V lookup: CDR1 GEAIGNYY, CDR2 EKD.